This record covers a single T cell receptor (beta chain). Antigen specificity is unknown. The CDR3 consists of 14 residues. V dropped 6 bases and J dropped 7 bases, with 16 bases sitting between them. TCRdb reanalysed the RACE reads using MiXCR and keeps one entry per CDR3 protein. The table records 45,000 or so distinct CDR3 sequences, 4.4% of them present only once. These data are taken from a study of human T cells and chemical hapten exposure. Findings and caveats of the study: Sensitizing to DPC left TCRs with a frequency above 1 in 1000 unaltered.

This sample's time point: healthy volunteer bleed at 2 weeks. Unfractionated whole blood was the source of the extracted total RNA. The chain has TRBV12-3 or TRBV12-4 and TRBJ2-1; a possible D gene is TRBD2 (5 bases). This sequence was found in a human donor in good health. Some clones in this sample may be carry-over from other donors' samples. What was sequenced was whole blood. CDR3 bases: TGTGCCAGCAGGGAACTAGTGTCGGCAAATGAGCAGTTCTTC. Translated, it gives CASRELVSANEQFF.